This T cell receptor (beta chain) was obtained from a study of T cells in Graves' hyperthyroidism and ophthalmopathy. CDR1 is DFQATT and CDR2 is SNEGSKA in the germline V gene (reference sequence). The CDR3 runs 15 residues. The V gene lost 6 bases and the J gene lost 0 bases, with 15 bases spanning the gap. Hyperthyroidism in the patients, aged 18 to 65, was newly diagnosed and under 2 months in duration. The diagnostic basis comprised clinical symptoms, serum thyroxine and TRAb, thyroid ultrasound and orbital computed tomography. Template material for amplifying TCR beta CDR3 regions consisted of RNA transcripts. Using the HTBI primer set, a first-round RT-PCR was run on the TCR CDR3. MiXCR was run by TCRdb on the multiplex PCR reads, yielding one entry per CDR3 protein. The sample holds 480,000 or so distinct CDR3 sequences, 13% to 15% seen once.

The chain couples TRBV20-1 to TRBJ2-1; D is perhaps TRBD2 (6 bases). The receptor was derived from a woman between 18 and 29 years old with Graves' hyperthyroidism. What was sequenced was blood. The CDR3 DNA sequence: TGCAGTGCCTACGGGGCGGGGAGCTCCTACAATGAGCAGTTCTTC. It is translated as CSAYGAGSSYNEQFF.